This is a list of T cell receptor beta chains from one sample in a study of cytomegalovirus exposure and HLA in healthy donors. Profiling relied on immunoSEQ multiplex PCR, and the TCRdb table lists in-frame clones only, not all of them. The repertoire holds about 160,000 clones, around 72% seen once, with less than 3% in the top ten. The source material was PBMCs. The receptors originated from a female donor in good health and CMV-seronegative. The conserved cysteine and the conserved F or W are not part of the CDR3 here. Fields, in order: J gene, clone size, V gene, D gene, CDR3 protein. A D gene is named only where the DNA matches it firmly. Not all rows give a size; the values are once, few, many and, for expanded clones, a class.

j_call: TRBJ2-7
clone_size: .
v_call: TRBV11-2
d_call: .
cdr3_aa: ASSLLPGAYEQY

j_call: TRBJ1-1
clone_size: .
v_call: TRBV18
d_call: .
cdr3_aa: ASSPRGEAF

j_call: TRBJ1-3
clone_size: .
v_call: TRBV11-2
d_call: .
cdr3_aa: ASSWGVASGNTIY

j_call: TRBJ2-7
clone_size: .
v_call: TRBV11-1
d_call: TRBD2
cdr3_aa: ATRGGDSYEQY

j_call: TRBJ2-5
clone_size: .
v_call: TRBV11-3
d_call: .
cdr3_aa: ASSLDLRQPQY

j_call: TRBJ2-2
clone_size: .
v_call: TRBV6-6
d_call: TRBD1
cdr3_aa: ASGLTGGRTGELF

j_call: TRBJ1-5
clone_size: .
v_call: TRBV28
d_call: TRBD1
cdr3_aa: ASSLSGTGAPQPQH

j_call: TRBJ2-5
clone_size: .
v_call: TRBV15
d_call: .
cdr3_aa: ATSRAFAGGETQY

j_call: TRBJ2-1
clone_size: .
v_call: TRBV6-5
d_call: TRBD2
cdr3_aa: ASSPGGSYNEQF

j_call: TRBJ1-4
clone_size: once
v_call: TRBV6-5
d_call: TRBD1
cdr3_aa: ASRTGLLNEKLF

j_call: TRBJ1-2
clone_size: few
v_call: TRBV7-2
d_call: .
cdr3_aa: ASSLETGTSKAGYT